This T cell receptor beta chain was observed in a study of T cells in Graves' hyperthyroidism and ophthalmopathy (dated by TCRdb to the late 2010s). Study-wide context: Peripheral blood was sampled at the time of initial diagnosis, prior to any treatment. For training and testing, the 80 to 100 patients in the discovery cohort were randomly divided in a 7:3 ratio. TCR Vbeta CDR3 sequencing of 120 to 150 peripheral blood samples (over 40 ophthalmopathy, roughly 72 hyperthyroidism and some 17 progressor patients) is reported in the paper. Thyroid tissue and blood T-cell repertoires from six or seven Graves' hyperthyroidism patients were also compared in the study. A discovery cohort of fewer than 110 patients, roughly 40 with Graves' ophthalmopathy and approximately 57 with stable Graves' hyperthyroidism, was used to find distinguishing TCR V-J signatures. After blood sampling, hyperthyroidism patients were treated with methimazole at a starting dose of 30 mg daily, and ophthalmopathy patients were treated with high-dose intravenous methylprednisolone. An independent validation cohort of about 20 hyperthyroidism patients and about 16 patients who later progressed to ophthalmopathy tested prospective prediction of ophthalmopathy. What the research found in general, with its limitations: A model built on a 13 V-J signature distinguished ophthalmopathy from stable hyperthyroidism, reaching roughly 88% sensitivity and 81% to 83% specificity in cross-validation and 80%/75% in testing. Most expanded thyroid clonotypes (frequency above 0.001) were also detected in blood, a finding suggesting that blood repertoires may reflect thyroid immune responses. During validation, the model predicted progression to ophthalmopathy a median of roughly six months ahead of onset, with around 71% sensitivity and almost 75% specificity. Sample size was not statistically predetermined, and blinding of investigators to group allocation was not performed.

The TCR beta CDR3 regions were amplified from the RNA transcripts. The first round of RT-PCR for the TCR CDR3 was performed with the HTBI primer set and the Qiagen OneStep RT-PCR kit. The libraries were constructed in a second round of multiplex PCR and then size-selected and purified. Sequencing of the libraries was done on an Illumina HiSeq2000 using paired-end 100 bp reads. In the original analysis: SOAPnuke was used to process the raw data, throwing out any read that contained adapters or uncalled bases, had a mean Phred below 15, or lacked an exact constant-primer or identifier match. COPE v1.2.5 was used to merge the high-quality paired reads, and each unique nucleotide sequence was defined as a clonotype. MiTCR v1.1 was used to align the clonotypes against IMGT TRBV, TRBD and TRBJ reference segments. Analysis was restricted to V-J combinations with a frequency above 0.0001, which covered 99.2% of repertoires. The TCS score was defined as the ratio of F50 (clonal expansion) to E x V (chaos), calculated using BLOSUM62-based TCRdist between CDR3 peptides within each V-J. Welch's t-statistics and random forest reduced approximately 520 V-J features to fewer than 15, which were used in a naive Bayes classifier (R e1071). TCRdb passed the public sequencing reads through fastp at Q25 and MiXCR, retaining productive beta sequences. Under each unique CDR3 protein, matching rows form one entry showing the most common genes and DNA. These V and J calls derive from TCRdb rather than the authors' analysis. The sample data list 450,000 to 500,000 distinct CDR3 sequences, and approximately 23% of these were observed just once. The ten largest clonotypes hold about 53% of the sample.

To note about this clonotype: Its target antigen remains unknown. Base qualities are missing; no much larger clone stands one base away.

Ophthalmopathy patients had moderately to severely active disease, Clinical Activity Score of at least 3, NOSPECS grade of at least 4, and duration under 3 months. Exclusion was applied to patients with uncontrolled infections, other autoimmune diseases, pregnancy or lactation. Diagnoses were established on the basis of clinical symptoms, serum thyroxine and TRAb, thyroid ultrasound, and orbital computed tomography. PBMCs were isolated from 10 ml of fresh peripheral blood by Ficoll-Paque density gradient centrifugation. Trizol reagent was used to extract total RNA, and RNA quality was then checked on an Agilent 2100 Bioanalyzer. V has 6 bases trimmed and J has 1 base trimmed; junction bases matching no gene number 13. CDR1 is given as SNHLY and CDR2 as FYNNEI, both from the germline V gene. The CDR3 measures 17 amino acids from cysteine to phenylalanine. Only the CDR3 part of the read is kept: 51 bases, read in frame from the first base.

The chain uses TRBV2 and TRBJ2-3; 7 bases in the junction line up with TRBD1. The material sequenced was blood. This TCR derives from a woman aged 65 to 85 with Graves' ophthalmopathy. The CDR3 corresponds to CASSQDPRTGGTDTQYF. DNA sequence: TGTGCCAGCAGCCAAGATCCTCGGACAGGTGGCACAGATACGCAGTATTTT.